A single TCR beta chain is shown here with its context. These data are taken from a study of blood T cell repertoires in COVID-19. The overall study: T cells, B-cell-depleted T cells, or PBMCs supplied cDNA or gDNA.

Measured with immunoSEQ multiplex PCR; TCRdb has only the in-frame clones, and not every one. The sample has fewer than 250,000 clones; approximately 80% are singletons. CDR3 length: 14 amino acids. Germline CDR1 and CDR2: SGHRS and YFSETQ. V lost 3 bases to trimming and J lost 6 bases; unmatched junction nucleotides: 1. This receptor was obtained from a man aged 55-75 years who had recovered from COVID-19. The V and J genes are TRBV5-1 and TRBJ2-1, with 12 bases that match TRBD2. The sequenced sample was PBMCs or T cells enriched from blood (not recorded which). CDR3 loop: CASSSSGGANEQFF. The CDR3 nucleotides are TGCGCCAGCAGCTCTAGCGGGGGGGCCAATGAGCAGTTCTTC.